Below, one T cell receptor beta chain is given with its context. Trimming took 0 bases from V and 5 from J, leaving 4 bases between them. CDR1 is MNHEY and CDR2 is SVGAGI in the germline V gene. There are 13 residues in the CDR3. Authors' methods: The assay estimated nucleated cells by amplifying reference gene primers. The method was immunoSEQ multiplex PCR; TCRdb's version includes in-frame clones alone and lacks a portion of them. V and J calls and clone size are those listed in that table; D and trimming were worked out from the DNA. The sample consists of 250,000 to 300,000 clones, 81% of them appearing once. The data derive from a study of blood T cell repertoires in COVID-19. The overall study: Donors in the United States, Italy and Spain gave samples during acute or convalescent COVID-19. The cDNA or gDNA used as material had been derived from T cells, B-cell-depleted T cells, or PBMCs.

The TCR originated in a woman aged 55 to 70 with active or convalescent COVID-19. The sample comprised peripheral blood. V gene TRBV6-5 combines with J gene TRBJ2-2, with D uncertain. This chain's CDR3 is CASSYSRTGELFF. In DNA form, the CDR3 reads TGTGCCAGCAGTTACTCGAGGACCGGGGAGCTGTTTTTT.